These 11 T cell receptor beta chains came from one sample sequenced in a study of PD-1 blockade in classical Hodgkin lymphoma (dated by TCRdb to the early 2020s). The library was prepared using the immunoSEQ multiplex PCR assay. The source is immuneACCESS, and TCRdb retained only in-frame sequences with V and J called. Part of the clones is not carried over; for the studies checked, unresolved V genes explain less than half of this, and the remainder is unexplained. The sample table holds 110,000 or so clones, of which about 88% were seen once. The ten largest account for just under 20% of the sample. The meaning of the sample's time point label: cycle 2 day 1 (C2D1) of nivolumab. Every trial patient had relapsed following autologous stem cell transplantation, and prior brentuximab vedotin exposure was what differed among cohorts A, B and C. The sample was peripheral blood mononuclear cells (PBMCs), taken before the second cycle of nivolumab. The receptor source for this set is a human donor with classical Hodgkin lymphoma.

This chain uses TRBV2 with TRBJ2-3; tentatively, D is TRBD2 (6 bases). There are 16 residues in the CDR3. Trimming stripped 3 bases from V and 1 base from J, with 14 bases between. Germline V gene data show CDR1 as SNHLY and CDR2 as FYNNEI. The CDR3 DNA sequence: TGTGCCAGCAGTGAGGCGGTAGCGGCCGGCACAGATACGCAGTATTTT. It encodes CASSEAVAAGTDTQYF.

This chain uses TRBV18 with TRBJ2-1; 13 nucleotides align to TRBD2. Per the germline V gene, CDR1 is KGHSH and CDR2 is LQKENI. Unmatched junction bases numbered 11, after V lost 3 bases and J lost 6 bases. There are 18 residues in the CDR3. CDR3 DNA: TGTGCCAGCTCACCGGTACTAGCGGGAGGGCCTTCAGGCAATGAGCAGTTCTTC. This sequence encodes CASSPVLAGGPSGNEQFF.

The V gene is TRBV7-2, the J gene TRBJ2-7, with D possibly called TRBD1 or TRBD2 (5 bases each). Germline V gene lookup returns CDR1 SGHTA and CDR2 FQGNSA. This CDR3 is built from 15 residues. Trimming took off 3 bases at V and 3 bases at J, with 15 bases between the two ends. Here the CDR3 reads CASSLGQGEVYEQYF. The CDR3 DNA sequence: TGTGCCAGCAGCTTGGGGCAGGGAGAGGTCTACGAGCAGTACTTC.

V is TRBV28 and J is TRBJ2-3; D ambiguous. Deletions cut 6 bases from V and 0 bases from J, with 16 bases between. Germline CDR1 is MDHEN and CDR2 is SYDVKM. This CDR3 is 16 amino acids long. This CDR3 is CASSTTTEPSTDTQYF. The CDR3 coding sequence is TGTGCCAGCAGCACCACCACGGAACCTAGCACAGATACGCAGTATTTT.

The chain employs TRBV9 and TRBJ2-7, with 7 bases lining up with TRBD2. Germline-derived CDR1 and CDR2 are SGDLS and YYNGEE. The junction had 7 bases not matched to a gene; V was cut back by 3 bases and J by 4 bases. The CDR3 runs to 14 residues. Here the CDR3 DNA reads TGTGCCAGCAGCGACCGACCGGGAGGATACGAGCAGTACTTC. This encodes CASSDRPGGYEQYF.

This clone appeared a single time. The V gene is TRBV5-1, the J gene TRBJ1-1; the D gene is possibly TRBD1 (5 bases). V lost 4 bases and J lost 4, with 17 bases in between. This CDR3 comprises 15 residues. Germline V lookup: CDR1 SGHRS, CDR2 YFSETQ. The CDR3 coding sequence is TGCGCCAGCAGCCCCGGTGGGGGGGAGAGCACTGAAGCTTTCTTT. Protein: CASSPGGGESTEAFF.

The V call is TRBV2, the J call TRBJ2-7, with 16 positions matching TRBD2. The CDR3 extends over 16 amino acids. The trim removed 6 bases at V and 3 bases at J, leaving 5 bases unmatched. Germline assignment: CDR1 SNHLY and CDR2 FYNNEI. CDR3 sequence: CASRGLAGGPDYEQYF. The CDR3 nucleotides are TGTGCCAGCAGGGGACTAGCGGGAGGGCCGGACTACGAGCAGTACTTC.

The rearrangement links TRBV28 to TRBJ2-2; D is undetermined. Trimming stripped 9 bases from V and 7 bases from J, with 18 bases between. Germline-derived CDR1 and CDR2 are MDHEN and SYDVKM. The CDR3 extends over 14 amino acids. For the CDR3, the DNA is TGTGCCAGGTACGTCCTGTTAAACCGCGGGGAGCTGTTTTTT. Translation: CARYVLLNRGELFF.

The chain combines TRBV14 with TRBJ2-2; 9 bases agree with TRBD2. The CDR3 totals 19 residues. Trimming removed 5 bases from V and 1 base from J; junction bases left unmatched: 14. Looked up from germline, CDR1 is SGHDN and CDR2 is FVKESK. CDR3 protein: CASSDTQRLAGRNTGELFF. Here the CDR3 DNA reads TGTGCCAGCAGCGACACGCAAAGGCTAGCGGGGCGGAACACCGGGGAGCTGTTTTTT.

The rearrangement links TRBV27 to TRBJ2-1; D perhaps matches TRBD2 (6 bases). Per the germline V gene, CDR1 is MNHEY and CDR2 is SMNVEV (reference sequence). This CDR3 region has 14 residues. Trimming left V 5 bases short and J 6 bases short, with 14 bases between. DNA of the CDR3: TGTGCCAGCAGTCTCCGGGACTTAGCCAATGAGCAGTTCTTC. The encoded protein is CASSLRDLANEQFF.

The genes are TRBV6-1 and TRBJ2-7; 12 positions match TRBD2. V trimming: 2 bases; J trimming: 3 bases; junction bases outside the gene matches: 2. Germline assignment: CDR1 MNHNS and CDR2 SASEGT. CDR3 length: 15 amino acids. For the CDR3, the DNA is TGTGCCAGCAGTGAACAACTAGCGGGAGGCTACGAGCAGTACTTC. Translating it yields CASSEQLAGGYEQYF.